This T cell receptor beta chain was captured in a study of CD8+CD57+ T cells in acquired aplastic anemia. Study context: The sorted CD4+ and CD8+ cells yielded an average approximately 3.3 ug of DNA. The average read count for CD4+ cells in healthy donors was 10 million to 12 million.

This CDR3 contains 18 residues. V gave up 5 bases and J gave up 0 bases, with 20 bases separating them. Germline loops: CDR1 SGHTA, CDR2 FQGTGA. Genomic DNA, the template, was used for profiling of the TCR beta VDJ and CDR3. TCRdb called the reads again in MiXCR, with one record for every CDR3 protein. The repertoire holds some 220,000 distinct CDR3 sequences, with 34% as singletons. General study results and limits: Patients versus controls showed no significant CD8+ Simpson's diversity difference. It was found that more than 25 CD8+ CDR3 sequences were shared between patients and controls.

This clonotype turned up a few times. What it binds is not known. The origin of this receptor is a human donor in good health, serving as a control. Sequencing input: sorted CD4+, CD8+, or CD8+CD57+ T cells (not recorded which) from PBMCs. V and J are TRBV7-3 and TRBJ1-5, with D maybe TRBD1 (5 bases). The CDR3 DNA sequence: TGTGCCAGCAGCCCAAAGGATCGAGGGCAGGGTAGCAATCAGCCCCAGCATTTT. Protein: CASSPKDRGQGSNQPQHF.